This T cell receptor (beta chain) comes out of a study of blood T cell repertoires in COVID-19. The age range of participants was roughly 18 to 90 years, with residence in roughly 25 US areas. Many counts were recorded for this clone. The length of the CDR3 is 15 residues. Germline CDR1 and CDR2: MNHEY and SVGAGI. With V trimmed by 2 bases and J by 1 base, 3 bases remained unmatched. The protocol was immunoSEQ multiplex PCR, while the TCRdb copy is restricted to in-frame clones and leaves out a portion. The repertoire has some 270,000 clones, approximately 89% of them found once; the top ten carry under 2.5%.

The origin of this receptor is a woman between 55 and 75 years old who had recovered from COVID-19. Sequenced sample: PBMCs or T cells enriched from blood (not recorded which). The chain has TRBV6-5 and TRBJ2-7; the match to TRBD2 covers 9 bases. The CDR3 coding sequence is TGTGCCAGCAGTTACCAGCGGGGGGATTCCTACGAGCAGTACTTC. Its protein product is CASSYQRGDSYEQYF.